This T cell receptor beta chain was obtained from a study of T cells after yellow fever vaccination (dated by TCRdb to about 2019). Turning to the overall study: The SMART-Seq v4 Ultra Low Input RNA kit was used to prepare libraries from fractions with low cell numbers. Blood was drawn at multiple timepoints before and after primary and secondary immunization, with bulk PBMC replicates and cell subsets isolated. To track T-cell clones before and after primary and booster YFV17D yellow fever vaccination, bulk TCR alpha and beta repertoires were sequenced longitudinally. Two healthy male donors, one aged 18 to 30 and one aged 30 to 40 years, were included in the cohort.

As to this clonotype: Its binding antigen is unknown. The input lacks base qualities; no much larger clone sits a single base away.

TCR cDNA was synthesized by 5'RACE template switching, which introduced a universal primer site and unique molecular identifiers. Priming for cDNA synthesis came from both the TCR alpha and TCR beta constant segments. Library amplification involved two PCR steps, and the second step added sample barcodes and sequencing adapters. Sequencing of the libraries was done on either Illumina HiSeq 2500 (2x100 bp) or NovaSeq (2x150 bp). Turning to the authors' computational methods: MIGEC was used to demultiplex reads and collapse the reads into UMI consensus sequences, and MiXCR was used for V(D)J alignment. Using edgeR on replicate PBMC samples, clonotypes were called vaccine-responding if FDR was below 0.01 and the log2 fold change was above 5 up to day 15. Each bulk clonotype was labeled CD4 or CD8 based on which sequenced repertoire, CD4 or CD8, contained the clonotype at higher abundance. In-frame beta chains were kept once TCRdb had trimmed the public reads at Q25 with fastp and called clones with MiXCR. All rows with the same CDR3 protein become a single entry with the most common DNA and genes. TCRdb, not the authors, supplied the V and J calls. The sample table holds around 250,000 distinct CDR3 sequences, of which 6.5% to 8.5% were seen once. The ten largest clones represent approximately 0.87% of the sample.

The sample's treatment or condition, from its label and the paper: live attenuated yellow fever vaccine strain. PBMCs were isolated from peripheral blood using a standard Ficoll-Paque protocol. Dynabeads CD4 and CD8 positive selection kits were used to isolate the CD4 and CD8 T-cell fractions. TriZol was used to extract RNA from bulk PBMCs, from CD4 and CD8 fractions, and from dextramer-positive and dextramer-negative fractions. The research as a whole found: A small fraction of clonotypes showed up in both the CD4 and CD8 compartments, probably as a result of convergent recombination. Compared with the primary T-cell response, the secondary T-cell response was weaker but faster, peaking on day 5 rather than day 15. Computational filtering was needed because FACS-sorted repertoires could contain abundant contaminating clonotypes from the bulk population. Because only a couple of donors were included in the study, the extent to which the findings can be generalized is limited. After the booster, most clones that had expanded after primary vaccination were detected again (approximately 96% of CD4 and around 88% of CD8), suggesting broad maintenance of memory.

The source material was CD4+ T cells sorted from PBMCs, sampled 15 days after the yellow fever booster vaccination. This TCR derives from a man aged 25 to 40 who received the YFV17D yellow fever vaccine.

CDR3 protein: CATSRDLDRVVNEQYF. The DNA is as follows: TGTGCCACCAGCAGAGATCTCGACAGGGTGGTCAACGAGCAGTACTTC. The rearrangement joined TRBV15 to TRBJ2-7; 7 bases in the junction line up with TRBD1. Taken from cysteine to phenylalanine, the CDR3 has 16 residues. Only CDR3 DNA remains: 48 bases, in frame from the first base. V is trimmed back by 0 bases and J by 5 bases, and the junction contains 10 bases that no gene match accounts for. The germline V gene (reference sequence) specifies LNHNV as CDR1 and YYDKDF as CDR2.